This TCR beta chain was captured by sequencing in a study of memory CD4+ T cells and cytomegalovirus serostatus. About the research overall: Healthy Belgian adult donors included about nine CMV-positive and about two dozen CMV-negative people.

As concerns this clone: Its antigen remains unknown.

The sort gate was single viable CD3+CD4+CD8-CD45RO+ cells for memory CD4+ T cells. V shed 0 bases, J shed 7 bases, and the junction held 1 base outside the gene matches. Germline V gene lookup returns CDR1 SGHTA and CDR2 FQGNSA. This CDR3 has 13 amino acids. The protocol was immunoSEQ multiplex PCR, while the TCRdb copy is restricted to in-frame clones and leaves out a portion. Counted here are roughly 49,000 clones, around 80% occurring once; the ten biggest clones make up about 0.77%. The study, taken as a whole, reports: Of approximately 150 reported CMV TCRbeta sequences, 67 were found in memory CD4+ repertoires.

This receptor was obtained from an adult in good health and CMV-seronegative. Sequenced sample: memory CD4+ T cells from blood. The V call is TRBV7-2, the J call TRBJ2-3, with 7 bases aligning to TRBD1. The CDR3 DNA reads TGTGCCAGCAGCTTAGCCAGGGGGTATACGCAGTATTTT. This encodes CASSLARGYTQYF.